The 20 T cell receptor beta chains below all came from one sample that was sequenced in a study of T cell responses to AZD1222 COVID-19 vaccine. Repertoires were generated with immunoSEQ multiplex PCR, while TCRdb's copy carries only in-frame clones and drops some. The data contain about 100,000 clones, 85% to 95% of them singletons. The input for sequencing was peripheral blood, taken on day 0 of AZD1222 vaccination. The receptors were sampled from an adult in good health.

The table lists this clone with a count of one. The genes are TRBV6-2 or TRBV6-3 and TRBJ1-2, with D maybe TRBD1 (5 bases). Trimming shortened V by 6 bases and J by 7 bases, and 15 bases separated the two germline ends. Germline V gives CDR1 MNHEY, CDR2 SVGEGT. This CDR3 contains 13 residues. CDR3 coding DNA: TGTGCCAGCAGCCGACAAGGGGCTGGTGGCTACACCTTC. This encodes CASSRQGAGGYTF.

V and J are TRBV4-2 and TRBJ2-7; TRBD2 might be the D (5 bases). CDR1 is LGHNA, CDR2 YNFKEQ, per germline. The CDR3 sequence is 13 residues long. V lost 5 bases, J lost 4 bases, and 12 bases lay in between. For the CDR3, the DNA is TGTGCCAGCAGCTACGAGGGCCAATACGAGCAGTACTTC. This gives the protein CASSYEGQYEQYF.

V and J are TRBV6-2 or TRBV6-3 and TRBJ2-1; D perhaps matches TRBD1 (6 bases). The V gene's germline CDR1 is MNHEY and CDR2 SVGEGT. The CDR3 is 12 residues long. Trimming removed 1 base at V and 13 bases at J, with 11 bases between. In DNA form, the CDR3 reads TGTGCCAGCAGTTACTTGGGGACAATCCAGTTCTTC. Its protein product is CASSYLGTIQFF.

The J gene is TRBJ2-3, the V gene TRBV5-1; D is uncertain. The V end was cut by 2 bases, the J end by 2 bases, with 9 bases between. The CDR3 sequence is 14 residues long. CDR1 SGHRS and CDR2 YFSETQ come from the germline V gene. The CDR3 bases are TGCGCCAGCAGCTTTAACAGATACACAGATACGCAGTATTTT. This codes for CASSFNRYTDTQYF. The full variable domain, its missing parts supplied by reference TRBV5-1 and TRBJ2-3, is KAGVTQTPRYLIKTRGQQVTLSCSPISGHRSVSWYQQTPGQGLQFLFEYFSETQRNKGNFPGRFSGRQFSNSRSEMNVSTLELGDSALYLCASSFNRYTDTQYFGPGTRLTVL.

This chain uses TRBV28 with TRBJ2-1; D is unclear. Looked up from germline, CDR1 is MDHEN and CDR2 is SYDVKM. The CDR3 sequence is 11 residues long. V lost 7 bases and J 8 bases, leaving 9 bases between the germline ends. CDR3 residues: CASIAVHEQFF. In DNA form, the CDR3 reads TGTGCCAGCATCGCAGTACATGAGCAGTTCTTC.

This clone was observed a single time. This sequence joins TRBV18 and TRBJ2-2; 9 bases are shared with TRBD1. The germline gives CDR1 KGHSH, CDR2 LQKENI. The CDR3 consists of 17 residues. Trimming at V came to 5 bases and at J to 3 bases, leaving 10 bases not matched to a gene. This CDR3 reads CASSSRDRDGYTGELFF. CDR3 sequence (DNA): TGTGCCAGCTCATCCAGGGACAGGGACGGGTACACCGGGGAGCTGTTTTTT.

The gene calls are TRBV25-1 and TRBJ2-7, with 8 positions matching TRBD2. The CDR3 covers 13 residues. Germline V CDR1 and CDR2: MGHDK, SYGVNS. J lost 4 bases, V lost 7 bases, and 6 bases had no gene match. In DNA form, the CDR3 reads TGTGCCAGCACGGCGGGAGGCCCGTACGAGCAGTACTTC. This codes for CASTAGGPYEQYF.

The chain combines TRBV2 with TRBJ2-5; TRBD1 is a possible D gene (5 bases). Between the trimmed V and J ends, which lost 6 bases and 1 base, there was a span of 12 bases. From germline, CDR1 is SNHLY and CDR2 FYNNEI. The CDR3 has 14 residues. CDR3 region: CASRVAGIQETQYF. DNA for the CDR3: TGTGCCAGCAGAGTTGCAGGGATCCAAGAGACCCAGTACTTC.

The chain links TRBV30 to TRBJ1-2; possibly TRBD1 for D (5 bases). The CDR3 runs to 11 residues. Deletions cut 4 bases from V and 7 bases from J, with 10 bases between. Germline lookup yields CDR1 GTSNPN and CDR2 SVGIG (reference sequence). CDR3 protein: CAWNQGLGYTF. The CDR3 DNA is TGTGCCTGGAACCAGGGACTTGGCTACACCTTC.

V gene TRBV7-3 combines with J gene TRBJ1-4, with 11 bases aligning to TRBD1. The ends lost 3 bases at V and 8 bases at J; junction bases unmatched: 11. Germline V gives CDR1 SGHTA, CDR2 FQGTGA. This CDR3 comprises 17 residues. The CDR3 sequence is CASSFPRDRGVKEKLFF. The DNA of the CDR3 is TGTGCCAGCAGCTTTCCCCGGGACAGGGGGGTGAAGGAAAAACTGTTTTTT.

The V and J genes are TRBV15 and TRBJ1-2; 7 nucleotides match TRBD1. Germline values: CDR1 LNHNV, CDR2 YYDKDF (reference sequence). V lost 5 bases to trimming and J lost 4 bases; unmatched junction nucleotides: 13. The CDR3 is made up of 16 amino acids. The CDR3 region has the DNA TGTGCCACCAGCCCAGGCCTACTGGGACAGTCCTATGGCTACACCTTC. Its translation is CATSPGLLGQSYGYTF.

This chain links TRBV13 with TRBJ1-3; no definite D call. The germline V gene has CDR1 PRHDT and CDR2 FYEKMQ (reference sequence). V gave up 4 bases and J gave up 4 bases, with 17 bases separating them. This CDR3 is 16 amino acids long. This chain's CDR3 is CASSSDRGSEGNTIYF. In nucleotides, the CDR3 is TGTGCCAGCAGCTCGGACCGAGGCTCTGAGGGAAACACCATATATTTT.

The rearrangement joins TRBV27 to TRBJ2-2; 7 bases map to TRBD1. CDR3 size: 16 residues. V gave up 3 bases and J gave up 5 bases; unmatched junction bases: 9. Germline lookup yields CDR1 MNHEY and CDR2 SMNVEV (reference sequence). CDR3 nucleotides: TGTGCCAGCAGTTTCGCCGTGACAGGGTTTACCGGGGAGCTGTTTTTT. Its protein product is CASSFAVTGFTGELFF.

V and J are TRBV7-9 and TRBJ2-2, with 8 nucleotides matching TRBD2. V dropped 4 bases and J dropped 7; count of bases not matched to a gene: 11. The CDR3 is made up of 16 amino acids. Germline CDR1 reads SEHNR; CDR2 reads FQNEAQ (reference sequence). For the CDR3, the DNA is TGTGCCAGCAGCTCCTCCCGGGGGGGGGCGAGCGGGGAGCTGTTTTTT. Translation gives CASSSSRGGASGELFF.

The chain has TRBV21-1 and TRBJ2-1; no check of the table's D call, TRBD2, against the DNA was made. TRBV21-1 is deemed a pseudogene. The CDR3 loop spans 11 amino acids. CDR3 protein: CAMLVRREQFF. CDR3 coding DNA: TGTGCCATGCTAGTTCGCCGTGAGCAGTTCTTC.

The chain is built from TRBV7-2 and TRBJ1-2, with a tentative D call TRBD1 (5 bases). Germline CDR1 SGHTA, CDR2 FQGNSA. V was shortened by 4 bases and J by 4 bases, with 10 bases between the two germline ends. The CDR3 sequence is 13 residues long. The CDR3 DNA is TGTGCCAGCAGCTCCCCGACAGCCTATGGCTACACCTTC. Amino acids: CASSSPTAYGYTF.

This chain links TRBV27 with TRBJ2-7, with TRBD2 matching 16 bases. Germline-derived CDR1 and CDR2 are MNHEY and SMNVEV (reference sequence). This CDR3 is 16 amino acids long. The junction had 6 bases not matched to a gene; V was cut back by 4 bases and J by 6 bases. This CDR3 is CASSSGTSGRAFEQYF. The DNA of the CDR3 is TGTGCCAGCAGTTCAGGGACTAGCGGGAGGGCCTTCGAGCAGTACTTC.

The chain is built from TRBV5-8 and TRBJ1-5, with D tentatively TRBD1 (6 bases). Trimming removed 0 bases from V and 5 bases from J, with 9 bases in between. The CDR3 loop spans 14 amino acids. Germline assignment: CDR1 SGHTS and CDR2 YDEGEE. The CDR3 loop reads CASSLEQGDQPQHF. The DNA for the CDR3 is TGTGCCAGCAGCTTGGAACAGGGAGATCAGCCCCAGCATTTT.

The V gene is TRBV2, the J gene TRBJ2-1; a weak D match, TRBD2 (5 bases). The V and J ends lost 1 base and 5 bases respectively, with 12 bases between them. The CDR3 extends over 15 amino acids. Germline V gives CDR1 SNHLY, CDR2 FYNNEI. The CDR3 DNA follows: TGTGCCAGCAGTGAAGATGGCGGGCTCAACAATGAGCAGTTCTTC. Its protein is CASSEDGGLNNEQFF.

The DNA of the CDR3 is TGTGCCAGTAGTACGCCTCCCTTTTCACCCCTCCACTTT. Amino acid sequence: CASSTPPFSPLHF. The chain recombines TRBV19 with TRBJ1-6; D is ambiguous. Between the trimmed V and J ends, which lost 4 bases and 9 bases, there was a span of 10 bases. Germline V lookup: CDR1 LNHDA, CDR2 SQIVND (reference sequence). This CDR3 has 13 amino acids.